This TCR beta chain was sequenced during a study of graft-versus-host responses after intestinal transplantation (dated by TCRdb to about 2021). About the full investigation: The transplants that recipients received were multivisceral, liver-intestinal, or isolated intestinal. To identify alloreactive clones, pre-transplant mixed lymphocyte reaction products were sequenced and compared with unstimulated pre-transplant donor and recipient T cells. Bulk TCR-beta CDR3 sequencing was used to track graft-versus-host and host-versus-graft alloreactive T cell clones in the graft, circulation and bone marrow after intestinal transplantation. Every recipient was given anti-thymocyte globulin induction, then maintenance tacrolimus and steroids for 2 to 3 years. Donor T cell macrochimerism was defined as a peak of at least 4% donor T cells among recipient peripheral blood mononuclear cells. A cohort of approximately 23 intestinal transplant recipients, including one retransplant, was enrolled, and 3 patients lacking pretransplant specimens were excluded. Instead of going to the commercial service, samples from a few later patients were sequenced in-house on an Illumina MiSeq and processed with MiXCR. Beyond this particular receptor, the publication reports: High GvH to HvG T cell clonal ratios were observed in the allografts of patients with donor T cell macrochimerism. GvH clones were detected in recipient bone marrow, and some of these GvH clones were observed earlier in ileal mucosa or blood, consistent with an intestinal mucosal origin. The conclusions were limited by the relatively low number and heterogeneity of the intestinal transplant patients. Early after transplant, peak levels of circulating GvH clones were found to be associated with declines in HvG clones.

Explained via the paper, the time point label denotes: cells obtained before transplantation from donor or recipient. CD3+CD4+ and CD3+CD8+ populations were FACS-sorted from unstimulated pre-transplant donor and recipient cells taken from spleen or lymph nodes. The CDR3 runs 15 amino acids, cysteine and phenylalanine included. Here the CDR3 DNA is all that survives: 45 bases in frame from base 1. Per the germline V gene, SNHLY is the CDR1 and FYNNEI is the CDR2. The germline ends are 14 bases apart after V is trimmed by 8 bases and J by 0 bases. The library was built by means of the immunoSEQ multiplex PCR assay. For most patients, genomic DNA was isolated with the Qiagen DNeasy Blood and Tissue Kit and shipped frozen to Adaptive Biotechnologies for TCR sequencing. For most patients, high-throughput TCR-beta CDR3 sequencing of genomic DNA was performed by Adaptive Biotechnologies. The study's processing was this. TCR sequencing data for around 20 patients were retrieved from Adaptive's ImmunoSEQ software; three other patients were processed with MiXCR and VDJtools. CD4 versus CD8 sorting errors were corrected by removing sequences found in both subsets at a frequency ratio below 5:1. CDR3 nucleotide sequences shared by donor and recipient were removed because the origin of these sequences could not be assigned. To be classed as alloreactive, a clone needed at least 2-fold expansion over unstimulated cells and a minimum CFSE-low frequency of 0.002% (template counts) or 0.001% (read counts). Clones detected in sequenced pre-transplant spleen, lymph node, or MLR CFSE-low populations of the donor or recipient were defined as mappable. Cumulative frequency of alloreactive clones was calculated as a percentage of all sequences weighted by copy number. The clones in this table, taken by TCRdb from immuneACCESS, are in-frame only. Not every clone is retained; where verified, under half of the shortfall comes from an unresolved V gene, and the cause of the rest is unknown. The D gene and trimming were derived from the DNA, and the V and J assignments and clone size from that table. Within this sample are about 130,000 clones, with around 90% of them counted one time only. The top ten clonotypes cover about 0.19% of the sample.

As for this clone: It lacks a known antigen. Within one base of it there is no much larger clone, and no base qualities were kept.

Recombination linked TRBV2 to TRBJ1-3; the D segment could be TRBD1, given 5 matching bases. This clonotype was sampled from a human donor who received an intestinal transplant. The source material was unstimulated CD4+ T cells sorted from spleen or lymph node cells, sampled before intestinal transplant. The nucleotides read TGTGCCAGCCGACTCGGGGGAACCTCTGGAAACACCATATATTTT. Translated, it reads CASRLGGTSGNTIYF.